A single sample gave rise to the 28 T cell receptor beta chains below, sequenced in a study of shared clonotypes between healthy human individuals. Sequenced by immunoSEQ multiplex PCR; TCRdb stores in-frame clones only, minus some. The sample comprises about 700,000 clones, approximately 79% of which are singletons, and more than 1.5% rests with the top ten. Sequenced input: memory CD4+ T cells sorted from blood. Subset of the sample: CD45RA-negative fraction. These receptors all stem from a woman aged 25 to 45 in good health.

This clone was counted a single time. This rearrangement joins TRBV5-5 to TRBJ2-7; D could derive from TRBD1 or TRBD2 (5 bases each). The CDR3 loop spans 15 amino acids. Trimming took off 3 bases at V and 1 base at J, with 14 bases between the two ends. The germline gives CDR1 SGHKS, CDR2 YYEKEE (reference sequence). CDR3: CASSSGTLASYEQYF. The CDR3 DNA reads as TGTGCCAGCAGCTCCGGGACGCTGGCTTCCTACGAGCAGTACTTC. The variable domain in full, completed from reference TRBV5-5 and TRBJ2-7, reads DAGVTQSPTHLIKTRGQQVTLRCSPISGHKSVSWYQQVLGQGPQFIFQYYEKEERGRGNFPDRFSARQFPNYSSELNVNALLLGDSALYLCASSSGTLASYEQYFGPGTRLTVT.

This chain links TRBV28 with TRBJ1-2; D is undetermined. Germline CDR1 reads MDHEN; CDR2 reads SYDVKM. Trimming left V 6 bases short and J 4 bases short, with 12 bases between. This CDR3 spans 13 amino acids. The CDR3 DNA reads TGTGCCAGCAGAGGCCCAGCGCCCTATGGCTACACCTTC. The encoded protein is CASRGPAPYGYTF.

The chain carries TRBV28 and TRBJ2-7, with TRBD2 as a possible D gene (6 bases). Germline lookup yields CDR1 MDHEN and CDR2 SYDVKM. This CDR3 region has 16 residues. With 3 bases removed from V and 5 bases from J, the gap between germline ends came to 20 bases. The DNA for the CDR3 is TGTGCCAGCAGTTTGTGGGGATCAGCGGGCAGCGACGAGCAGTACTTC. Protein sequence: CASSLWGSAGSDEQYF.

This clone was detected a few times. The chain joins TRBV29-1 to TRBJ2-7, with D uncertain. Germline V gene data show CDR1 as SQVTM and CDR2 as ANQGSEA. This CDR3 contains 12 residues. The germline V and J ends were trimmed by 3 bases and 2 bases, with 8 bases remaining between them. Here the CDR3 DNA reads TGCAGCGTTGATCACGGAGCCTACGAGCAGTACTTC. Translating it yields CSVDHGAYEQYF.

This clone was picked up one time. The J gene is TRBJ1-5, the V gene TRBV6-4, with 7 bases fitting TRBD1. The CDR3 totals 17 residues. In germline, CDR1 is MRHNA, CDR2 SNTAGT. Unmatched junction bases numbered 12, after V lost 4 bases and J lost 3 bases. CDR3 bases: TGTGCCAGCAGTGCCTCCTCGACAGGGTGGGACAATCAGCCCCAGCATTTT. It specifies CASSASSTGWDNQPQHF.

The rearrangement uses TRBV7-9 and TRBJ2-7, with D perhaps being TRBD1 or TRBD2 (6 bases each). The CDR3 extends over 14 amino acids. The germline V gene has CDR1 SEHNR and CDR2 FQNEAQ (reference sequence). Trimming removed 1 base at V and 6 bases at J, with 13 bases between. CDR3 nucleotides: TGTGCCAGCAGCTTAGTGGGGGGCACCGGCGAGCAGTACTTC. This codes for CASSLVGGTGEQYF.

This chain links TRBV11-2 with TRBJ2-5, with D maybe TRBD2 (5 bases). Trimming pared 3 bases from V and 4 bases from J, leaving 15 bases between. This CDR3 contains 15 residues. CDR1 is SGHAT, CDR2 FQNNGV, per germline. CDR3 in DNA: TGTGCCAGCAGCTTGTTCGGGGTCAAAACAGAGACCCAGTACTTC. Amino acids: CASSLFGVKTETQYF.

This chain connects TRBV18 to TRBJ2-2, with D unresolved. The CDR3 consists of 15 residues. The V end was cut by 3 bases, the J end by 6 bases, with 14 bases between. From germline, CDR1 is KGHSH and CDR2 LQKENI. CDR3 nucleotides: TGTGCCAGCTCACCCGGCAGGACCACCCCCGGGGAGCTGTTTTTT. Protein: CASSPGRTTPGELFF. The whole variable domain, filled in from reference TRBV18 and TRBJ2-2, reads NAGVMQNPRHLVRRRGQEARLRCSPMKGHSHVYWYRQLPEEGLKFMVYLQKENIIDESGMPKERFSAEFPKEGPSILRIQQVVRGDSAAYFCASSPGRTTPGELFFGEGSRLTVL.

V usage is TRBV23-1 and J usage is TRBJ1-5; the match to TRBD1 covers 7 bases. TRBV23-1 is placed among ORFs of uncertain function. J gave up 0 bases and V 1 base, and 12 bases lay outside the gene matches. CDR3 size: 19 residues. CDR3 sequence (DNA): TGCGCCAGCAGTCAATACTTGGGTCAGGGGGGTTATAGCAATCAGCCCCAGCATTTT. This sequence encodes CASSQYLGQGGYSNQPQHF.

The CDR3 spells CAWSVGQGNGNTIYF. The DNA of the CDR3 is TGTGCCTGGAGTGTAGGACAGGGGAATGGAAACACCATATATTTT. The chain recombines TRBV30 with TRBJ1-3; 9 nucleotides align to TRBD1. With V trimmed by 0 bases and J by 3 bases, 3 bases remained unmatched. Germline CDR1 and CDR2: GTSNPN and SVGIG (reference sequence). CDR3 length equals 15 residues.

The CDR3 region is CASSEARGGGSSGANVLTF. The CDR3 DNA reads as TGTGCCAGCAGTGAAGCGCGAGGAGGGGGTTCGTCTGGGGCCAACGTCCTGACTTTC. The chain links TRBV6-1 to TRBJ2-6; possibly TRBD1 or TRBD2 for D (6 bases each). Germline V lookup: CDR1 MNHNS, CDR2 SASEGT. V was clipped by 0 bases and J by 1 base, with 16 bases between them. CDR3 size: 19 residues.

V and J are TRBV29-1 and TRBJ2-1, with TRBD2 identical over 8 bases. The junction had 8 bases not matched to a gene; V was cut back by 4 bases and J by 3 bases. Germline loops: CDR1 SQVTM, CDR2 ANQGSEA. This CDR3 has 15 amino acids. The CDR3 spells CSVARVGRDYNEQFF. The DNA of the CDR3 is TGCAGCGTTGCTAGGGTCGGGAGGGACTACAATGAGCAGTTCTTC.

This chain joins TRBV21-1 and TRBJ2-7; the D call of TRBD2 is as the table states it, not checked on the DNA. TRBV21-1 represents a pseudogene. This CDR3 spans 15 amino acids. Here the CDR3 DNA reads TGTGCCAGCAGCAAACCCCGCCTAGTGAGGTCCCAGCAGTACTTC. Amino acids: CASSKPRLVRSQQYF.

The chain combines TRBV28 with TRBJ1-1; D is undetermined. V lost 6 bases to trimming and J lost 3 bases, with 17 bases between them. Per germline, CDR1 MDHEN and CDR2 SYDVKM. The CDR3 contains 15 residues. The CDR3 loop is CASRITTTGYTEAFF. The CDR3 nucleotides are TGTGCCAGCAGAATAACTACGACGGGTTACACTGAAGCTTTCTTT.

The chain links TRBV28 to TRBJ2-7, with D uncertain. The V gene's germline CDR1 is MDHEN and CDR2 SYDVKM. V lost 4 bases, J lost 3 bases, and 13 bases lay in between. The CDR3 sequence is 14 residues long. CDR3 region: CASSSPGHYYEQYF. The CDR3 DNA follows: TGTGCCAGCAGTTCTCCGGGTCACTACTACGAGCAGTACTTC.

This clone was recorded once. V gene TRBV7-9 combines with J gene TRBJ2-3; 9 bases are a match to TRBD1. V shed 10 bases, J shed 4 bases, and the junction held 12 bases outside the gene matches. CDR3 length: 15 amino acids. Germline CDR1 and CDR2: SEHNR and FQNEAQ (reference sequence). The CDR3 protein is CATQNRGQGPDTQYF. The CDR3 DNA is TGTGCCACCCAGAACCGGGGACAGGGTCCAGATACGCAGTATTTT.

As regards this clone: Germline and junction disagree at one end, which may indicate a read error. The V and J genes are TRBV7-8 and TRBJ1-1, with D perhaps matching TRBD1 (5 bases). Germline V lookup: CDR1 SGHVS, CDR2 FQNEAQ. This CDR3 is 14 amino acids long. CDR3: CASSLGRGNTEAFF. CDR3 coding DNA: TGTGCCAGCAGTTTAGGGAGGGGGAACACTGAAGCTTTCTTT. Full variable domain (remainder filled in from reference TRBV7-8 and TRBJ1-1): GAGVSQSPRYKVAKRGQDVALRCDPISGHVSLFWYQQALGQGPEFLTYFQNEAQLDKSGLPSDRFFAERPEGSVSTLKIQRTQQEDSAVYLCASSLGRGNTEAFFGQGTRLTVV.

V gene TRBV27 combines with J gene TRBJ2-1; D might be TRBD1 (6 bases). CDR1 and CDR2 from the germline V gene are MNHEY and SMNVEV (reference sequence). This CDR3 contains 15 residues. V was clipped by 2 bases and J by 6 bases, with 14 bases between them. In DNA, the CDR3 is TGTGCCAGCAGTTTAAATGGGGGCAACCCCAATGAGCAGTTCTTC. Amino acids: CASSLNGGNPNEQFF.

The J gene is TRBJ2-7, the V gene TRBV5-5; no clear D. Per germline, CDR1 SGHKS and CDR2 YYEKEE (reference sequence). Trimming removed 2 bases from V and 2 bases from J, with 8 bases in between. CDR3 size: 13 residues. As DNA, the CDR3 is TGTGCCAGCAGCTTCCGGCTCGCCTACGAGCAGTACTTC. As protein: CASSFRLAYEQYF.

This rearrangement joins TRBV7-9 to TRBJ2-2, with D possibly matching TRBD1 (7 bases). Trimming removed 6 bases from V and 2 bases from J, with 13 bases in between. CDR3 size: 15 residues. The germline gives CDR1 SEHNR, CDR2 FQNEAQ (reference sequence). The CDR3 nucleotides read TGTGCCAGCAGTGCAGGGGGGACAAACACCGGGGAGCTGTTTTTT. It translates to CASSAGGTNTGELFF.

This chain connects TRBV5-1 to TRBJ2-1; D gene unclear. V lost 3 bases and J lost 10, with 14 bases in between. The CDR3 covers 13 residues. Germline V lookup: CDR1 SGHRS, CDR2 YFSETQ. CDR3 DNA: TGCGCCAGCAGCTGGAAGAAAGACACCGAGCAGTTCTTC. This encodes CASSWKKDTEQFF.

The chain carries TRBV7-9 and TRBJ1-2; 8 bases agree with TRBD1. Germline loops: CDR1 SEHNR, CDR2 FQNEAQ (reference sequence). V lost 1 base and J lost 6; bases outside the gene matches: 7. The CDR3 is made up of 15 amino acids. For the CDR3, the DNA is TGTGCCAGCAGCTTAGTTCTGGACAGGGCCGATGGCTACACCTTC. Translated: CASSLVLDRADGYTF. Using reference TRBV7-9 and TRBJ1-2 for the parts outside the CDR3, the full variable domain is DTGVSQNPRHKITKRGQNVTFRCDPISEHNRLYWYRQTLGQGPEFLTYFQNEAQLEKSRLLSDRFSAERPKGSFSTLEIQRTEQGDSAMYLCASSLVLDRADGYTFGSGTRLTVV.

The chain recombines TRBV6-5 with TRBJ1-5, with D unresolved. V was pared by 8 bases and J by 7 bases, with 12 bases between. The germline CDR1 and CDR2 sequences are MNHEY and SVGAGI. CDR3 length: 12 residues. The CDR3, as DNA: TGTGCCAGCGGGTGGATTGGACAGCCCCAGCATTTT. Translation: CASGWIGQPQHF.

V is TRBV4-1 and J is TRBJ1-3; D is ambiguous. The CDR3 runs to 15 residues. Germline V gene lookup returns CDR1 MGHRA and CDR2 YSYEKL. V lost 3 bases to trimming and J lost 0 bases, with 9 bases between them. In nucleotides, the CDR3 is TGCGCCAGCAGCCATCAAGCGGACTCTGGAAACACCATATATTTT. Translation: CASSHQADSGNTIYF.

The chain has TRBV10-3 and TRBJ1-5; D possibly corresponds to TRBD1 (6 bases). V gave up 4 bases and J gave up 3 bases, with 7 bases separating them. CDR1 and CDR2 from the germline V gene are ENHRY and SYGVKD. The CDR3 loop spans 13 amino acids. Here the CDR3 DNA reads TGTGCCATCAGTGGGACAGACAATCAGCCCCAGCATTTT. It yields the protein CAISGTDNQPQHF.

The DNA for the CDR3 is TGTGCCAGTAGTATAGTCGACCGCTATGGCTACACCTTC. It specifies CASSIVDRYGYTF. This chain joins TRBV19 and TRBJ1-2; D ambiguous. The V gene's germline CDR1 is LNHDA and CDR2 SQIVND (reference sequence). V lost 1 base and J 4 bases, leaving 7 bases between the germline ends. This CDR3 comprises 13 residues.

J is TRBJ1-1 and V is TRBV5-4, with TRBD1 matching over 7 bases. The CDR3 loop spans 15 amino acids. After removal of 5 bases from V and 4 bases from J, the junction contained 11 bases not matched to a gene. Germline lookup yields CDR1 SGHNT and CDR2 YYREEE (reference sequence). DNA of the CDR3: TGTGCCAGCAGGCCGTTGACAGGGCGGGTCACTGAAGCTTTCTTT. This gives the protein CASRPLTGRVTEAFF.

CDR3 coding DNA: TGCGCCAGCAGCTTCGCGGGAGATGGAGAGACCCAGTACTTC. It translates to CASSFAGDGETQYF. The J gene is TRBJ2-5, the V gene TRBV5-1, with 7 positions matching TRBD2. Trimming at V came to 2 bases and at J to 4 bases, leaving 5 bases not matched to a gene. This CDR3 spans 14 amino acids. The germline V gene has CDR1 SGHRS and CDR2 YFSETQ.